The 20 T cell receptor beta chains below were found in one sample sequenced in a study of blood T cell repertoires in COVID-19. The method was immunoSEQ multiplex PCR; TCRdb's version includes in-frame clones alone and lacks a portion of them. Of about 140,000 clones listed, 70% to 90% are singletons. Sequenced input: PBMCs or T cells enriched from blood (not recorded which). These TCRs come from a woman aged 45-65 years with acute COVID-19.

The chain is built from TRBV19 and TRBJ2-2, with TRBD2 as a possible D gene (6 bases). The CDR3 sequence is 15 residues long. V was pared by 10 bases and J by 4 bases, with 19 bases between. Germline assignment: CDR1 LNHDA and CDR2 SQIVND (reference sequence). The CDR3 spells CATSSSSGVTGELFF. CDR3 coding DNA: TGTGCCACCAGTAGTTCATCGGGGGTCACCGGGGAGCTGTTTTTT.

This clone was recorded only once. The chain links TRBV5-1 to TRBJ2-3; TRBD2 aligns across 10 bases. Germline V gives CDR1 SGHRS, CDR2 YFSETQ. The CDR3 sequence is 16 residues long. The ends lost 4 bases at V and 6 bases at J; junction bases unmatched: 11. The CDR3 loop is CASSPGLAIQADTQYF. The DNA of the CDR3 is TGCGCCAGCAGCCCGGGACTAGCGATACAGGCGGATACGCAGTATTTT.

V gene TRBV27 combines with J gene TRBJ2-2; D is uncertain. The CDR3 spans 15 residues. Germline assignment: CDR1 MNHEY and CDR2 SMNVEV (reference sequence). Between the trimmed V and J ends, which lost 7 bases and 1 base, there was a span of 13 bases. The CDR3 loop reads CASTPLGENTGELFF. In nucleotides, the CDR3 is TGTGCCAGCACCCCCCTAGGAGAGAACACCGGGGAGCTGTTTTTT.

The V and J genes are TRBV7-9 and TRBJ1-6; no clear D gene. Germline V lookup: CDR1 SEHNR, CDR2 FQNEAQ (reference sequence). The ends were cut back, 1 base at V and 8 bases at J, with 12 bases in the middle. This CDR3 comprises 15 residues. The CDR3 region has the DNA TGTGCCAGCAGCTTAGGTTCGACCCGGGATTCACCCCTCCACTTT. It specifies CASSLGSTRDSPLHF.

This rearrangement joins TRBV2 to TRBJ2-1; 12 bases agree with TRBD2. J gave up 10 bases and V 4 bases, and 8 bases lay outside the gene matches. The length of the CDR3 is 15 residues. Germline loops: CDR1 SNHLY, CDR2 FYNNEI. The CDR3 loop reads CASSGATSGRGEQFF. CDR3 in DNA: TGTGCCAGCAGTGGTGCGACTAGCGGGAGAGGAGAGCAGTTCTTC.

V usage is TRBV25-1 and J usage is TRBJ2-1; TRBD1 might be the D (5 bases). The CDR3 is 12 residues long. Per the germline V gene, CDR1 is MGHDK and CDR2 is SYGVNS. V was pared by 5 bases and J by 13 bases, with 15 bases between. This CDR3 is CASSPRHGQQFF. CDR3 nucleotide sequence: TGTGCCAGCAGTCCCCGACACGGACAACAGTTCTTC.

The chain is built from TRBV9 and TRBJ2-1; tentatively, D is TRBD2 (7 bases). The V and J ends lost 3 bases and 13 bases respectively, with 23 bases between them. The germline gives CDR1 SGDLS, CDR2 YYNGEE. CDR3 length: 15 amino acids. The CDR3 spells CASSDHSGGQSHQFF. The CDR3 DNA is TGTGCCAGCAGCGACCACTCCGGGGGGCAAAGCCACCAGTTCTTC.

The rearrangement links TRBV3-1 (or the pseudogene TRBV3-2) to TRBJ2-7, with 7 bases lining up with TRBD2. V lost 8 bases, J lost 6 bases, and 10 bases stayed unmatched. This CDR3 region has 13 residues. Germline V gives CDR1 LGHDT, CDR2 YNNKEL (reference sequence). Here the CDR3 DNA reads TGTGCCAGCCTTAACTCGGGGAGGGGCGAGCAGTACTTC. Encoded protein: CASLNSGRGEQYF.

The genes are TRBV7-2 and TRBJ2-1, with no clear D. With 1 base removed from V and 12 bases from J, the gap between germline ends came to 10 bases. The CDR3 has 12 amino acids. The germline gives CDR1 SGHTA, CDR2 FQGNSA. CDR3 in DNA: TGTGCCAGCAGCTTAGACCCCAGGTCGCAGTTCTTC. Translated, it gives CASSLDPRSQFF.

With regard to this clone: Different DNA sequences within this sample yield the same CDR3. CDR3 region: CASSLNRDYEQYF. The DNA of the CDR3 is TGTGCCAGCAGCTTGAACAGGGATTACGAGCAGTACTTC. V and J are TRBV7-2 and TRBJ2-7, with D possibly matching TRBD1 (6 bases). Germline loops: CDR1 SGHTA, CDR2 FQGNSA. With 3 bases removed from V and 4 bases from J, the gap between germline ends came to 10 bases. The CDR3 totals 13 residues.

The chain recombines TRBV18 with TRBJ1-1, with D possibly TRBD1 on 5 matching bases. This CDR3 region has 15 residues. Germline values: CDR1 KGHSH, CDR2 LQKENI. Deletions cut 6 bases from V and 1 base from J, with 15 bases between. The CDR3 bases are TGTGCCAGCTCCACCGTGGGGGGAAAGAACACTGAAGCTTTCTTT. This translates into CASSTVGGKNTEAFF.

The CDR3 loop reads CSATGQAYGYTF. The CDR3 nucleotides are TGCAGCGCAACGGGACAGGCCTATGGCTACACCTTC. The chain uses TRBV29-1 and TRBJ1-2; 8 bases map to TRBD1. The V gene end was trimmed by 7 bases and the J gene end by 4 bases; junction bases not matched to a gene: 5. The CDR3 extends over 12 amino acids. Per germline, CDR1 SQVTM and CDR2 ANQGSEA.

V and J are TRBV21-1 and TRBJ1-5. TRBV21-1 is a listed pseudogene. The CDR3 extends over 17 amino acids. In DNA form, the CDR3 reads TGTGCCAGCAGCAAAGCAGAGGAGGGATACTCCAATCAGCCCCAGCATTTT. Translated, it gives CASSKAEEGYSNQPQHF.

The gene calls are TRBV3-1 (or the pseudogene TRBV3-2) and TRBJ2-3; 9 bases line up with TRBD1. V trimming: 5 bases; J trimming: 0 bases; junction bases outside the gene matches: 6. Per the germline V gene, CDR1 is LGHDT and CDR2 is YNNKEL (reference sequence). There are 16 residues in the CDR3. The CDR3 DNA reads TGTGCCAGCAGCAAAACAGGGGGCGAAAGCACAGATACGCAGTATTTT. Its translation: CASSKTGGESTDTQYF.

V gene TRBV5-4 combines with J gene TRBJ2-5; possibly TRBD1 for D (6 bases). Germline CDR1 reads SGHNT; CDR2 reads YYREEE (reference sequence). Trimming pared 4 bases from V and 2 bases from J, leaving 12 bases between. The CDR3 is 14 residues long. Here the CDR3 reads CASSPTGRQETQYF. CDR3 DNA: TGTGCCAGCAGCCCAACAGGGCGACAAGAGACCCAGTACTTC.

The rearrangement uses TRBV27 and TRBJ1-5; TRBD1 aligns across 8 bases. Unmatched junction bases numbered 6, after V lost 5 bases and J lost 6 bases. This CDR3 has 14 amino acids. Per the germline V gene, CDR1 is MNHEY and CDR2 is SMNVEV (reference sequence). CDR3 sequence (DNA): TGTGCCAGCAGTCCTGGACAGGGACCTCAGCCCCAGCATTTT. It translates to CASSPGQGPQPQHF.

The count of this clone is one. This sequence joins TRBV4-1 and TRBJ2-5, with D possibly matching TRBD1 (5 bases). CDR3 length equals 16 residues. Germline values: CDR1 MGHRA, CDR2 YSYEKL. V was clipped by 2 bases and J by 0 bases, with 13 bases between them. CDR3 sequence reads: CASSQRQLRYQETQYF. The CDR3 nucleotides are TGCGCCAGCAGCCAACGACAGCTACGGTACCAAGAGACCCAGTACTTC.

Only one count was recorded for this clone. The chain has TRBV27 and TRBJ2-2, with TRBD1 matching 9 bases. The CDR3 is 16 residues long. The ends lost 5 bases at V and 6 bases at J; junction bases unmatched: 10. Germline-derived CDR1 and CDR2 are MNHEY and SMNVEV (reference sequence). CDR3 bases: TGTGCCAGCAGTGGAACCGGGACAGGGAGGTCCGGGGAGCTGTTTTTT. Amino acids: CASSGTGTGRSGELFF.

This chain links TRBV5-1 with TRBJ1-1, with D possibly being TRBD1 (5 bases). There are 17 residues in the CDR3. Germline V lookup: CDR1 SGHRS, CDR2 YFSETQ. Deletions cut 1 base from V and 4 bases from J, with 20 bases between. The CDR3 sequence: CASSLRQNFRAATEAFF. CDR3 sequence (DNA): TGCGCCAGCAGCTTGCGGCAAAACTTCAGGGCTGCCACTGAAGCTTTCTTT.

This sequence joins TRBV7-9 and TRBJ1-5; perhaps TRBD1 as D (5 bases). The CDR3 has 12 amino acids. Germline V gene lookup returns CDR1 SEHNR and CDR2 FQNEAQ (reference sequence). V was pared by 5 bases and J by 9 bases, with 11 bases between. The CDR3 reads CASSPDQGPQHF. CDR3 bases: TGTGCCAGCAGCCCCGACCAGGGGCCCCAGCATTTT.